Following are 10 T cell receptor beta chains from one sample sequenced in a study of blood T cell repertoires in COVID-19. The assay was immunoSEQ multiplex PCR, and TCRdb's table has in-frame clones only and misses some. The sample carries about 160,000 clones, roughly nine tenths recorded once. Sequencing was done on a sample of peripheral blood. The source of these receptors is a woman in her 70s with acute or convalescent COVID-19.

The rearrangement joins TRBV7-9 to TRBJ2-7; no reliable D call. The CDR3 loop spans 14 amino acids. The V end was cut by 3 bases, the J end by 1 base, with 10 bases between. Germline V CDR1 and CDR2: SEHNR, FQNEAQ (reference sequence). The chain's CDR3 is CASSLTQRSYEQYF. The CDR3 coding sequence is TGTGCCAGCAGCTTGACACAACGATCCTACGAGCAGTACTTC.

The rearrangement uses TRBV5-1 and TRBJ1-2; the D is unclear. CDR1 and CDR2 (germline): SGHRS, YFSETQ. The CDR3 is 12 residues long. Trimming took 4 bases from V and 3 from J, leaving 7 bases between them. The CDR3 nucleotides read TGCGCCAGCAGCGGAGATGACTATGGCTACACCTTC. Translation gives CASSGDDYGYTF.

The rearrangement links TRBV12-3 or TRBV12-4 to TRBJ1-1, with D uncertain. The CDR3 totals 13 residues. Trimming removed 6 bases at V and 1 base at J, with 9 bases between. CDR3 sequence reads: CASRPRGNTEAFF. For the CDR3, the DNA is TGTGCCAGCAGACCCAGAGGGAACACTGAAGCTTTCTTT.

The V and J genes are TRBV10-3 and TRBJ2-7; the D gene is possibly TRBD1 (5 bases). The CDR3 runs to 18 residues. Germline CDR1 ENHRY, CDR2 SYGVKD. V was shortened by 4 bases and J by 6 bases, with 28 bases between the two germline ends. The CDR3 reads CAISVWTNEIPSIREQYF. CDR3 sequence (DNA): TGTGCCATCAGTGTTTGGACAAACGAGATTCCTAGTATCCGCGAGCAGTACTTC.

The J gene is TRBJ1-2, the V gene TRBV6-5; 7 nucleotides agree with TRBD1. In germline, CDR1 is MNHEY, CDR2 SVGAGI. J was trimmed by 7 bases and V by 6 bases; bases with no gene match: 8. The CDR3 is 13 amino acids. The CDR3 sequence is CASSPLGGGGYTF. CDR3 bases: TGTGCCAGCAGCCCCCTAGGGGGCGGTGGCTACACCTTC.

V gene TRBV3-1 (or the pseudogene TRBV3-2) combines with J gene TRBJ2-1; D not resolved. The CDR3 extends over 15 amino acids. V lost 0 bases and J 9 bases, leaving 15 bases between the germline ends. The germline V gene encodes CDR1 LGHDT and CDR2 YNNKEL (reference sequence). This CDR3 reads CASSQDWRTGLEQFF. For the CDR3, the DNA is TGTGCCAGCAGCCAAGATTGGAGAACGGGTCTTGAGCAGTTCTTC.

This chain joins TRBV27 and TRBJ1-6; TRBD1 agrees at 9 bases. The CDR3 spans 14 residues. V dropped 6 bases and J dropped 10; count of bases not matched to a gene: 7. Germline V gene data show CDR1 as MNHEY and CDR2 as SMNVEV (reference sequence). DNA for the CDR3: TGTGCCAGCAGCAGGGACAGGGTTGGGTCACCCCTCCACTTT. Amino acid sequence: CASSRDRVGSPLHF.

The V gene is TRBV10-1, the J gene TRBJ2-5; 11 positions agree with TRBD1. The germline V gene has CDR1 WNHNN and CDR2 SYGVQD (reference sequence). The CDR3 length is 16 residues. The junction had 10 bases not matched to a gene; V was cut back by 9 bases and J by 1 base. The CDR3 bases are TGCGCCAGAAACCTAACCGGGACAGGGGGCCAAGAGACCCAGTACTTC. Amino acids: CARNLTGTGGQETQYF.

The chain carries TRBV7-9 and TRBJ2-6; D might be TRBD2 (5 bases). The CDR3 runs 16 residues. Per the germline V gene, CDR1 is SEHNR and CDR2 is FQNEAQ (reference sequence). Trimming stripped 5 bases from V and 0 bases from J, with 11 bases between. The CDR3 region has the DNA TGTGCCAGCAGCCGAGGGTCAGTCTCTGGGGCCAACGTCCTGACTTTC. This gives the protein CASSRGSVSGANVLTF.

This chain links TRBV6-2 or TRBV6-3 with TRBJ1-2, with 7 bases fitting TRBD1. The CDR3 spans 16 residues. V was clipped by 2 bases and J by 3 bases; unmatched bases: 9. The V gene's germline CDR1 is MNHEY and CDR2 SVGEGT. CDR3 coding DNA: TGTGCCAGCAGTTACCACGGGACAGCCAAGTACTATGGCTACACCTTC. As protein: CASSYHGTAKYYGYTF.